This T cell receptor beta chain was observed in a study of tumor-infiltrating lymphocytes in primary liver carcinoma. Germline CDR1 MGHRA, CDR2 YSYEKL. The CDR3 has 16 residues. Study conclusions and caveats: Tumor region pairs overlapped more than did tumor-adjacent and tumor-blood pairs.

Taking roughly 18-32 mg of unsorted bulk tissue, the authors co-extracted RNA and DNA. Researchers generated TCR beta cDNA from roughly 500 ng of total RNA, relying on a constant-region primer. What produced the TCR beta libraries was three nested multiplex PCR rounds using slightly modified ARM-PCR. The first two PCR rounds used TRBV1-TRBV30 primers with a Cbeta primer, about 9 cycles each. One entry per CDR3 protein, called by TCRdb with MiXCR from the multiplex PCR reads. Found here are fewer than 110,000 distinct CDR3 sequences, approximately 70% of them singletons; the top ten hold approximately 12%. Points on this clonotype: Antigen: not known. A read error may produce the germline difference seen at one junction end.

What was sequenced was liver tumor tissue from sampling region 2. The subset denotes: tumor region T2, inferior pole. V usage is TRBV4-1 and J usage is TRBJ2-2; possibly TRBD2 for D (5 bases). The sequence was obtained from a woman aged 55-70 years with primary liver carcinoma and hepatitis B virus infection. The CDR3 nucleotides are TGCGCCAGCAGCCAACAACAGTGGTTGGGCACCGGGGAGTTGTTTTTT. Its protein is CASSQQQWLGTGELFF.